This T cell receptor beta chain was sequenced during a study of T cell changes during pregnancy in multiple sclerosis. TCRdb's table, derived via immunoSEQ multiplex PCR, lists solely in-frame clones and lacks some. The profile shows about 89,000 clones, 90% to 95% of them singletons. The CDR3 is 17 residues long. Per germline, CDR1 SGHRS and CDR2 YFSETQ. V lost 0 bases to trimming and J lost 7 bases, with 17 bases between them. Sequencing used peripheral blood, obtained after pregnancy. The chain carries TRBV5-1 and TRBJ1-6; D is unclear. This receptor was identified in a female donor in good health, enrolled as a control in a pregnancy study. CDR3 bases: TGCGCCAGCAGCTTGGGGGCGGGGAGTGAGAGCAATTCACCCCTCCACTTT. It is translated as CASSLGAGSESNSPLHF.